This T cell receptor (beta chain) was obtained from a study of T-cell memory formation after mild COVID-19 (dated by TCRdb to about 2021). Study-wide context: TCR sequence clusters from the two donors were found to be largely donor specific. In two donors, T-cell clones that expanded and contracted after mild COVID-19 were tracked by sequencing TCRalpha and TCRbeta repertoires over time. Two young, previously healthy adult volunteers made up the cohort, one male and one female. Overall results and qualifications from the work: Some responding clones were detected in pre-infection memory, which suggested that pre-existing cross-reactive memory T cells had joined the SARS-CoV-2 response. Only a couple of mild cases were covered by the study, and larger cohorts that include severe cases with pre-infection samples were considered necessary. From day 15 to 85, contracting clones showed balanced CD4/CD8 phenotypes, whereas a second wave of clones that expanded from day 15 to 37 leaned towards CD4+. Whether the second-wave clones peaking on day 37 were SARS-CoV-2 specific was not confirmed. Contracting CD4+ clones were found mainly in CM and EM memory subsets, while CD8+ clones were enriched in EMRA.

Trimming costs V 0 bases and J 5 bases, and their ends lie 5 bases apart. In the germline V gene (reference sequence), CDR1 corresponds to PRHDT and CDR2 to FYEKMQ. There are 12 amino acids in the CDR3, from cysteine to phenylalanine inclusive. CDR3 DNA only is kept here, 36 bases in frame from base 1. In regard to this clonotype: What antigen it recognizes has not been identified. The sample holds no much larger clone one base away, and base qualities are not on file.

The reads were generated on an Illumina NovaSeq 6000. TCRalpha and TCRbeta cDNA libraries were built by 5'RACE with constant-segment primers, adding sample barcodes and unique molecular identifiers. Trizol reagent was used to extract RNA from every sample. Amplification of the libraries took two PCR steps, and the second step added a second sample barcode plus Illumina TruSeq adapters. Sequencing of the libraries was done on an Illumina NovaSeq, producing 2 x 150 bp paired-end reads. As for the authors' bioinformatics: Reads were demultiplexed and collapsed into UMI-guided consensus sequences with migec v1.2.7. Using mixcr v2.1.11, UMI consensuses were aligned to TRA and TRB V and J templates and then assembled into clonotypes. A clonotype was counted as expanded or contracted only when both edgeR and NoisET called the clonotype significant, with the noise models trained on biological replicates. For edgeR calls, a false discovery rate-adjusted p below 0.01 and a log2 fold-change threshold of 1 were applied. PCA with hierarchical clustering of max-normalized trajectories of the 1000 most abundant clonotypes was used as exploratory dynamics analysis. Separately sequenced CD4+ and CD8+ repertoires were used to assign the CD4 or CD8 phenotype of responding clones. Using fastp at Q25 and MiXCR, TCRdb reprocessed the public reads and kept productive beta chains. One record per CDR3 amino acid sequence lists the most common genes and DNA. These V and J calls derive from TCRdb rather than the authors' analysis. This sample holds roughly 450,000 distinct CDR3 sequences; 18% were observed only once. The top ten clones comprise more than 9% of the sample.

Ficoll-Paque density gradient centrifugation was the method used to isolate PBMCs. This clonotype was sampled from an adult woman who had mild COVID-19 (a few samples of this study predate the infection). The sample titles of this study are shuffled in the database, so cell type and time point are left out; the donor was told from shared clones. Sequencing was carried out using PBMCs or a T cell subset sorted from them (not recorded which). The sequence joins TRBV13 to TRBJ2-7, with no confident D gene call. The CDR3 reads CASSLGWHEQYF. The nucleotide sequence reads TGTGCCAGCAGCTTAGGATGGCACGAGCAGTACTTC.